This T cell receptor beta chain was captured in a study of T-cell reconstitution after alpha-beta-depleted transplantation in children. With 4 bases clipped from V and 6 bases from J, the junction kept 10 bases outside the gene matches. Per the germline V gene, CDR1 is SGHNT and CDR2 is YYREEE (reference sequence). The CDR3 contains 16 residues. This clonotype was found many times. Library preparation (for TCRbeta) was performed with unique molecular identifiers. TCRdb redid the calling of the PCR reads with MiXCR, one entry per CDR3 protein. There are about 640,000 distinct CDR3 sequences in the sample; roughly 15% occur only once, and about 1.1% lies in the top ten.

This chain connects TRBV5-4 to TRBJ1-4; 9 bases agree with TRBD1. The sequencing used PBMCs from the stem cell graft donor, collected from the stem cell graft. This TCR was recovered from a human donor who donated a stem cell graft to a child with acute myeloid leukemia. In DNA, the CDR3 is TGTGCCAGCAGCCGGGGACAGGGCGTAGCTGATGAAAAACTGTTTTTT. Its protein is CASSRGQGVADEKLFF.